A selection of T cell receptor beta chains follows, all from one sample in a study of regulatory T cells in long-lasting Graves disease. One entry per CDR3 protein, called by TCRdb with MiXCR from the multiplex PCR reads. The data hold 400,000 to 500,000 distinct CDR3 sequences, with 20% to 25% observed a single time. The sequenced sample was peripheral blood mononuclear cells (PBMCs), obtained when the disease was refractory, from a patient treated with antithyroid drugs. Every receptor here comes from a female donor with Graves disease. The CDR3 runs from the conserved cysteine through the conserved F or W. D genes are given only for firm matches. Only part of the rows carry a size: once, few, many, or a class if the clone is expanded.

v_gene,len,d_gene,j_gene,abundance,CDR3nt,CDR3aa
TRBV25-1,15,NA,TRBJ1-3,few,TGTGCCAGCAGTGACGAAAGAGGATCCGGAAACACCATATATTTT,CASSDERGSGNTIYF
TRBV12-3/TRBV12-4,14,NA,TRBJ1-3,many,TGTGCCAGCAGTTTAGACGGGGGAAGAAACACCATATATTTT,CASSLDGGRNTIYF
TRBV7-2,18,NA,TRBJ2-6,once,TGTGCCAGCAGCTTAGCCCGGGCCCGCCGGGCTGGGGCCAACGTCCTGACTTTC,CASSLARARRAGANVLTF
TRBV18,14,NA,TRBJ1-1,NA,TGTGCCAGCTCACCACTGGAAGGTCCACGGGAAGCTTTCTTT,CASSPLEGPREAFF
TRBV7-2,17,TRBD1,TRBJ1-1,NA,TGTGCCAGCAGCTTCCGGGACAGGGGGCGTCTGAACACTGAAGCTTTCTTT,CASSFRDRGRLNTEAFF
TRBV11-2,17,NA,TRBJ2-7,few,TGTGCCGGCAGCCCCCGCCCCTACGGGACGGATTCCTACGAGCAGTACTTC,CAGSPRPYGTDSYEQYF
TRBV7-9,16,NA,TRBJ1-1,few,TGTGCCAGCAGCTTAGTTCCCGGACCGGTGGACACTGAAGCTTTCTTT,CASSLVPGPVDTEAFF
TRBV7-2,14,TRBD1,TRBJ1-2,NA,TGTGCCAGCAGCTTAGAGGGGACAGGGGAAGGCTACACCTTC,CASSLEGTGEGYTF
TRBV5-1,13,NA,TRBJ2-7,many,TGCGCCAGCAGTTCGACGAAGTCCTACGAGCAGTACTTC,CASSSTKSYEQYF
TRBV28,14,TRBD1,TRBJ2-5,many,TGTGCCAGCAGTTGGGACAGGGGATCAGAGACCCAGTACTTC,CASSWDRGSETQYF
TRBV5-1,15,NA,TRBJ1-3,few,TGCGCCAGCAGCTTGGCTCGGGGAGGCGGAAACACCATATATTTT,CASSLARGGGNTIYF
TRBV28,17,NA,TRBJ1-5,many,TGTGCCAGCAGTTCAGGAGGGCTACGGTATAGCAATCAGCCCCAGCATTTT,CASSSGGLRYSNQPQHF
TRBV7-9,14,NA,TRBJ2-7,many,TGTGCCAGCAGCTTCCAGGGATCTATCCACGAGCAGTACTTC,CASSFQGSIHEQYF
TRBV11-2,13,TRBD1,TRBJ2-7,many,TGTGCCAGCAGCTTAGTAACAGGGGCCGAGCAGTACTTC,CASSLVTGAEQYF
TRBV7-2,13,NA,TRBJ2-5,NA,TGTGCCAGCAGCTTGGGACCGGTAGAGACCCAGTACTTC,CASSLGPVETQYF
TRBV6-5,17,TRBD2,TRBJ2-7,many,TGTGCCAGCAGTTATGGGCCCCCCGCTAGCGGGATCTACGAGCAGTACTTC,CASSYGPPASGIYEQYF
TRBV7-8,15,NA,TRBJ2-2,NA,TGTGCCAGCAGCGTAACCGGGACGAACACCGGGGAGCTGTTTTTT,CASSVTGTNTGELFF
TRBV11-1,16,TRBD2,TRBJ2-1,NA,TGTGCCAGCAGCCGCTCCTGGACTAGCGGGATCAATGAGCAGTTCTTC,CASSRSWTSGINEQFF
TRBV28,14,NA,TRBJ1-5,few,TGTGCCAGCAAACGGTCAGTCCTAAATCAGCCCCAGCATTTT,CASKRSVLNQPQHF
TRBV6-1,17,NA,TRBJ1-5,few,TGTGCCAGCAGAGGACGGGGGCAGACGGTTAGCAATCAGCCCCAGCATTTT,CASRGRGQTVSNQPQHF
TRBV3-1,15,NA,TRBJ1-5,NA,TGTGCCAGCAGCCAAGTGTTGGGAGCCAATCAGCCCCAGCATTTT,CASSQVLGANQPQHF
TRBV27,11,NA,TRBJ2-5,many,TGTGCCAGCAGATATAAGGGGACCCAGTACTTC,CASRYKGTQYF
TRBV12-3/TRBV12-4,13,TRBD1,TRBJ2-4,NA,TGTGCCAGCAAAGGGACAGCCGAAAACATTCAGTACTTC,CASKGTAENIQYF
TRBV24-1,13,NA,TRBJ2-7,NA,TGTGCCACCAGTGATACAGGGACCTACGAGCAGTACTTC,CATSDTGTYEQYF
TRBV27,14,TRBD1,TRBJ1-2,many,TGTGCCAGCGGCCGGAGGACAGGGGGCTTTGGCTACACCTTC,CASGRRTGGFGYTF
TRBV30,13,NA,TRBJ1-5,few,TGTGCCTGGAGTGGGTCGGAAGATCAGCCCCAGCATTTT,CAWSGSEDQPQHF
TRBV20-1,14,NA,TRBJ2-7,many,TGCAGTGCTAGTGCCAGAGACAGCACCTACGAGCAGTACTTC,CSASARDSTYEQYF
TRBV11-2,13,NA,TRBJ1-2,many,TGTGCCAGCAGAACCAACAGGGAGGGTGGCTACACCTTC,CASRTNREGGYTF
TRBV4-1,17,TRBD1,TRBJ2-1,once,TGCGCCAGCAGCCAAGATCCTGTCGGGACAGGTTACAATGAGCAGTTCTTC,CASSQDPVGTGYNEQFF
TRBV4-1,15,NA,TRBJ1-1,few,TGCGCCAGCAGCCAACCGGAGGCCCCGAACACTGAAGCTTTCTTT,CASSQPEAPNTEAFF
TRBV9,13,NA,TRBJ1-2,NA,TGTGCCAGCAGAGCCTCAGGGTATGGAGGCTACACCTTC,CASRASGYGGYTF
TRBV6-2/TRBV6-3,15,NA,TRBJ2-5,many,TGTGCCAGCAGTTACGGGTCCAGTAATCAAGAGACCCAGTACTTC,CASSYGSSNQETQYF
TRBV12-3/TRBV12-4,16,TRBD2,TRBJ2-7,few,TGTGCCAGCAGTCCAGAGGGACTAGCGGGAGACGGCGAGCAGTACTTC,CASSPEGLAGDGEQYF
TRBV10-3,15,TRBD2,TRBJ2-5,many,TGTGCCATCAGTGACCCTAGCGGGAATGGAGAGACCCAGTACTTC,CAISDPSGNGETQYF
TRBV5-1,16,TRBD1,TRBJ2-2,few,TGCGCCAGCAAACCCCCCTCGACAGGGGTATCCGGGGAGCTGTTTTTT,CASKPPSTGVSGELFF
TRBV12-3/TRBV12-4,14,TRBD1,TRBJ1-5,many,TGTGCCAGCAGCTCCGACAGGGTGACTCAGCCCCAGCATTTT,CASSSDRVTQPQHF
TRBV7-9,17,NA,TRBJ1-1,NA,TGTGCCAGCAGCTTAGCGCTGACCGGGGGCCCGGGCACTGAAGCTTTCTTT,CASSLALTGGPGTEAFF
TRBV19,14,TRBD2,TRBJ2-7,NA,TGTGCCAGTAGTATTGCCGGGAGGAGCTACGAGCAGTACTTC,CASSIAGRSYEQYF
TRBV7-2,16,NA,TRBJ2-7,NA,TGTACCAGCAGCTACCTCGTAGGGACTGGCTCCTACGAGCAGTACTTC,CTSSYLVGTGSYEQYF
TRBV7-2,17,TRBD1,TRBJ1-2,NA,TGTGCCAGCAGCTTAGTGGGACAGGGAATGGGGGGCTATGGCTACACCTTC,CASSLVGQGMGGYGYTF
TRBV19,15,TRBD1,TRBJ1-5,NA,TGTGCCAGTAGCGGGACAGAGTATAGCAATCAGCCCCAGCATTTT,CASSGTEYSNQPQHF
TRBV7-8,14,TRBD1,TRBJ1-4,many,TGTGCCAGCAGCCCGGACAGGGTTGGGGAAAAACTGTTTTTT,CASSPDRVGEKLFF
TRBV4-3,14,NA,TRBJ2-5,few,TGCGCCAGCAGCCAAGGTCAGGATCAAGAGACCCAGTACTTC,CASSQGQDQETQYF
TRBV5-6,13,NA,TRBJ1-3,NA,TGTGCCAGCAGCGCCCAGGGTTCCAACACCATATATTTT,CASSAQGSNTIYF
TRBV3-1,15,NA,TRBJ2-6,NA,TGTGCCAGCAGCCAAGGGGGCGTTGGGGCCAACGTCCTGACTTTC,CASSQGGVGANVLTF
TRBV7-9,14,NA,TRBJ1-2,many,TGTGCCAGCACTCCCAACTGGGGCCAGTATGGCTACACCTTC,CASTPNWGQYGYTF
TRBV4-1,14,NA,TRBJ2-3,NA,TGCGCCAGCAGCCAGTGGCCTAGCACAGATACGCAGTATTTT,CASSQWPSTDTQYF
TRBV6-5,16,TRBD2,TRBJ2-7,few,TGTGCCAGCAGTTTCGTACTAGCGGGAGGTGACTACGAGCAGTACTTC,CASSFVLAGGDYEQYF
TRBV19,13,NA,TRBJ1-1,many,TGTGCCAGTAGAGACACAGGCTCCACTGAAGCTTTCTTT,CASRDTGSTEAFF
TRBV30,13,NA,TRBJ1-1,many,TGTGCCTGGAGTGTCCTGAAGAACACTGAAGCTTTCTTT,CAWSVLKNTEAFF
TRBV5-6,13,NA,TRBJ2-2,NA,TGTGCCAGCAGTTGGACAGAAACCGGGGAGCTGTTTTTT,CASSWTETGELFF
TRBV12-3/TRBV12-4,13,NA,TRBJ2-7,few,TGTGCCAGCAGTCCGGGGACTTCGGGACTTTCTTATTTC,CASSPGTSGLSYF